These T cell receptor beta chains were read from a single sample in a study of neurological immune-mediated disorders. In TCRdb, the 5' RACE reads were re-called with MiXCR into one record per CDR3 protein. This sample has more than 70,000 distinct CDR3 sequences, with roughly 15% found just once. Sequenced sample: PBMCs. The receptors derive from a woman aged 40 to 50 in good health. The CDR3 runs from the conserved cysteine through the conserved F or W. Each record gives: J gene, CDR3 length, V gene, clone size, D gene, CDR3 protein, CDR3 DNA. The D gene is left open where the match is weak. Where a row states a size, it is once, few, many or the class of an expanded clone; other rows omit it.

J gene: TRBJ2-3; CDR3 length: 20; V gene: TRBV10-3; clone size: many; D gene: TRBD2; CDR3 protein: CAISDPSTGTSGGARNTQYF; CDR3 DNA: TGTGCCATCAGTGATCCCTCAACCGGGACTAGCGGGGGGGCGAGGAATACGCAGTATTTT
J gene: TRBJ1-1; CDR3 length: 15; V gene: TRBV12-3/TRBV12-4; clone size: many; D gene: TRBD1; CDR3 protein: CASSPPDRGETEAFF; CDR3 DNA: TGTGCCAGCAGCCCACCCGACAGGGGAGAGACTGAAGCTTTCTTT
J gene: TRBJ2-1; CDR3 length: 14; V gene: TRBV15; clone size: -; D gene: -; CDR3 protein: CATSRVGPGNEQFF; CDR3 DNA: TGTGCCACCAGCAGAGTGGGGCCGGGTAATGAGCAGTTCTTC
J gene: TRBJ1-3; CDR3 length: 14; V gene: TRBV12-3/TRBV12-4; clone size: many; D gene: -; CDR3 protein: CASSLSVRGNTIYF; CDR3 DNA: TGTGCCAGCAGTTTAAGCGTCCGTGGAAACACCATATATTTT
J gene: TRBJ2-2; CDR3 length: 21; V gene: TRBV7-5; clone size: few; D gene: -; CDR3 protein: CISVPEASIGEDTGATGELFF; CDR3 DNA: -
J gene: TRBJ2-7; CDR3 length: 14; V gene: TRBV20-1; clone size: many; D gene: -; CDR3 protein: CSARRLGRTNEQYF; CDR3 DNA: TGCAGTGCCAGGAGGCTAGGCCGTACCAACGAGCAGTACTTC
J gene: TRBJ2-5; CDR3 length: 14; V gene: TRBV28; clone size: -; D gene: TRBD1; CDR3 protein: CASSSTGQKETQYF; CDR3 DNA: TGTGCCAGCAGTTCGACGGGACAGAAAGAGACCCAGTACTTC
J gene: TRBJ2-3; CDR3 length: 14; V gene: TRBV25-1; clone size: -; D gene: -; CDR3 protein: CASSGQLHTDTQYF; CDR3 DNA: TGTGCCTCCAGCGGGCAGCTCCACACAGATACGCAGTATTTT
J gene: TRBJ2-6; CDR3 length: 19; V gene: TRBV15; clone size: many; D gene: -; CDR3 protein: CATSREQINLGSGANVLTF; CDR3 DNA: TGTGCCACCAGCAGAGAACAGATCAATCTAGGCTCTGGGGCCAACGTCCTGACTTTC
J gene: TRBJ2-7; CDR3 length: 13; V gene: TRBV20-1; clone size: many; D gene: TRBD2; CDR3 protein: CSSLAGDPYEQYF; CDR3 DNA: TGCAGTAGCTTAGCGGGGGACCCCTACGAGCAGTACTTC
J gene: TRBJ2-7; CDR3 length: 14; V gene: TRBV9; clone size: many; D gene: TRBD2; CDR3 protein: CASSVGLAGYEQYF; CDR3 DNA: TGTGCCAGCAGCGTAGGACTAGCGGGGTACGAGCAGTACTTC
J gene: TRBJ2-7; CDR3 length: 13; V gene: TRBV14; clone size: -; D gene: -; CDR3 protein: CASSQDRIGEQYF; CDR3 DNA: TGTGCCAGCAGCCAAGATCGGATCGGGGAGCAGTACTTC
J gene: TRBJ2-1; CDR3 length: 15; V gene: TRBV27; clone size: many; D gene: TRBD2; CDR3 protein: CASKPSGGSGYEQFF; CDR3 DNA: TGTGCCAGCAAACCTAGCGGGGGGTCGGGGTATGAGCAGTTCTTC
J gene: TRBJ2-7; CDR3 length: 13; V gene: TRBV9; clone size: many; D gene: -; CDR3 protein: CASSADSPYEQYF; CDR3 DNA: TGTGCCAGCAGCGCGGACAGTCCCTACGAGCAGTACTTC
J gene: TRBJ2-3; CDR3 length: 16; V gene: TRBV7-3; clone size: many; D gene: TRBD2; CDR3 protein: CASSPTRGGSTDTQYF; CDR3 DNA: TGTGCCAGCAGCCCAACTCGCGGGGGGAGCACAGATACGCAGTATTTT
J gene: TRBJ2-3; CDR3 length: 15; V gene: TRBV5-1; clone size: many; D gene: -; CDR3 protein: CASGSGTTGSDTQYF; CDR3 DNA: TGCGCCAGCGGCTCCGGGACGACAGGTTCAGATACGCAGTATTTT
J gene: TRBJ2-3; CDR3 length: 15; V gene: TRBV15; clone size: few; D gene: TRBD2; CDR3 protein: CATSTTSDSTDTQYF; CDR3 DNA: TGTGCCACCAGCACAACTAGCGACAGCACAGATACGCAGTATTTT
J gene: TRBJ1-1; CDR3 length: 14; V gene: TRBV20-1; clone size: many; D gene: -; CDR3 protein: CSARDGHGAPEAFF; CDR3 DNA: TGCAGTGCTAGAGACGGTCACGGGGCACCTGAAGCTTTCTTT
J gene: TRBJ1-6; CDR3 length: 12; V gene: TRBV6-2/TRBV6-3; clone size: many; D gene: -; CDR3 protein: CASSYGNSPLHF; CDR3 DNA: TGTGCCAGCAGTTACGGGAATTCACCCCTCCACTTT
J gene: TRBJ1-2; CDR3 length: 12; V gene: TRBV29-1; clone size: many; D gene: TRBD1; CDR3 protein: CSVSRGDYGYTF; CDR3 DNA: TGCAGCGTAAGCAGGGGGGACTATGGCTACACCTTC
J gene: TRBJ2-1; CDR3 length: 15; V gene: TRBV2; clone size: many; D gene: -; CDR3 protein: CASSPRAPPYNEQFF; CDR3 DNA: TGTGCCAGCTCACCCCGGGCTCCCCCTTACAATGAGCAGTTCTTC
J gene: TRBJ2-1; CDR3 length: 14; V gene: TRBV12-3/TRBV12-4; clone size: few; D gene: -; CDR3 protein: CASSSGRSYNEQFF; CDR3 DNA: TGTGCCAGCAGTTCAGGGAGATCCTACAATGAGCAGTTCTTC
J gene: TRBJ1-2; CDR3 length: 12; V gene: TRBV29-1; clone size: many; D gene: -; CDR3 protein: CSVQRGNYGYTF; CDR3 DNA: TGCAGCGTCCAACGGGGAAACTATGGCTACACCTTC
J gene: TRBJ1-2; CDR3 length: 15; V gene: TRBV4-1; clone size: -; D gene: TRBD1; CDR3 protein: CASSPSPGQRYSYTF; CDR3 DNA: TGCGCCAGCAGCCCATCGCCGGGACAGAGGTATAGCTACACCTTC
J gene: TRBJ2-3; CDR3 length: 15; V gene: TRBV4-3; clone size: many; D gene: -; CDR3 protein: CASSQGSVLPDTQYF; CDR3 DNA: TGCGCCAGCAGCCAAGGAAGTGTTCTCCCAGATACGCAGTATTTT
J gene: TRBJ1-3; CDR3 length: 14; V gene: TRBV6-1; clone size: many; D gene: TRBD1; CDR3 protein: CASEAGGSGNTIYF; CDR3 DNA: TGTGCCAGCGAGGCAGGGGGCTCTGGAAACACCATATATTTT
J gene: TRBJ1-2; CDR3 length: 15; V gene: TRBV9; clone size: many; D gene: TRBD1; CDR3 protein: CASSVGQGDNYGYTF; CDR3 DNA: TGTGCCAGCAGCGTCGGACAGGGGGATAACTATGGCTACACCTTC
J gene: TRBJ1-5; CDR3 length: 15; V gene: TRBV5-1; clone size: many; D gene: -; CDR3 protein: CASSSDGRQNQPQHF; CDR3 DNA: TGCGCCAGCAGCTCGGATGGACGGCAGAATCAGCCCCAGCATTTT
J gene: TRBJ1-1; CDR3 length: 13; V gene: TRBV11-1; clone size: many; D gene: -; CDR3 protein: CASSPDRAPEAFF; CDR3 DNA: TGTGCCAGCAGCCCAGATCGGGCCCCTGAAGCTTTCTTT
J gene: TRBJ2-1; CDR3 length: 14; V gene: TRBV15; clone size: many; D gene: -; CDR3 protein: CATSRDLSGNEQFF; CDR3 DNA: TGTGCCACCAGCAGAGACCTCAGTGGGAATGAGCAGTTCTTC
J gene: TRBJ2-7; CDR3 length: 17; V gene: TRBV7-2; clone size: many; D gene: TRBD2; CDR3 protein: CASSTRLAGGEGYEQYF; CDR3 DNA: TGTGCCAGCAGCACCCGACTAGCGGGGGGCGAAGGCTACGAGCAGTACTTC
J gene: TRBJ1-1; CDR3 length: 15; V gene: TRBV5-1; clone size: many; D gene: -; CDR3 protein: CASSPGQFMNTEAFF; CDR3 DNA: TGCGCCAGCAGCCCCGGACAGTTCATGAACACTGAAGCTTTCTTT
J gene: TRBJ1-5; CDR3 length: 13; V gene: TRBV20-1; clone size: many; D gene: -; CDR3 protein: CSARGDNNQPQHF; CDR3 DNA: TGCAGTGCTAGGGGCGACAACAATCAGCCCCAGCATTTT
J gene: TRBJ2-7; CDR3 length: 13; V gene: TRBV4-3; clone size: many; D gene: -; CDR3 protein: CASSQEGGLEQYF; CDR3 DNA: TGCGCCAGCAGCCAAGAAGGAGGGTTGGAGCAGTACTTC
J gene: TRBJ1-1; CDR3 length: 14; V gene: TRBV5-1; clone size: many; D gene: -; CDR3 protein: CASSLDDMNTEAFF; CDR3 DNA: TGCGCCAGCAGCTTGGATGATATGAACACTGAAGCTTTCTTT
J gene: TRBJ2-7; CDR3 length: 13; V gene: TRBV6-2/TRBV6-3; clone size: many; D gene: TRBD2; CDR3 protein: CASSSSGGGEQYF; CDR3 DNA: TGTGCCAGCAGCTCCTCGGGAGGGGGCGAGCAGTACTTC
J gene: TRBJ1-4; CDR3 length: 13; V gene: TRBV20-1; clone size: many; D gene: -; CDR3 protein: CSARADFNEKLFF; CDR3 DNA: TGCAGTGCTAGGGCAGATTTTAATGAAAAACTGTTTTTT
J gene: TRBJ2-1; CDR3 length: 13; V gene: TRBV5-6; clone size: -; D gene: TRBD1; CDR3 protein: CASSLTGETEQFF; CDR3 DNA: TGTGCCAGCAGCTTGACAGGGGAGACTGAGCAGTTCTTC
J gene: TRBJ1-1; CDR3 length: 15; V gene: TRBV6-1; clone size: few; D gene: -; CDR3 protein: CASSGMDERGTEAFF; CDR3 DNA: TGTGCCAGCAGTGGGATGGACGAAAGGGGGACTGAAGCTTTCTTT
J gene: TRBJ1-1; CDR3 length: 14; V gene: TRBV11-2; clone size: many; D gene: -; CDR3 protein: CASSLLQGNTEAFF; CDR3 DNA: TGTGCCAGCAGCTTACTCCAGGGGAACACTGAAGCTTTCTTT
J gene: TRBJ2-5; CDR3 length: 15; V gene: TRBV7-8; clone size: -; D gene: -; CDR3 protein: CASSPRDFVGETQYF; CDR3 DNA: TGTGCCAGCAGCCCAAGGGACTTCGTGGGAGAGACCCAGTACTTC
J gene: TRBJ2-3; CDR3 length: 14; V gene: TRBV7-2; clone size: many; D gene: -; CDR3 protein: CASSFGTARNTQYF; CDR3 DNA: TGTGCCAGCAGCTTCGGGACGGCGAGGAATACGCAGTATTTT
J gene: TRBJ2-1; CDR3 length: 15; V gene: TRBV4-2; clone size: many; D gene: -; CDR3 protein: CASSLPRAYGNEQFF; CDR3 DNA: TGTGCCAGCAGCCTGCCCCGGGCCTATGGTAATGAGCAGTTCTTC
J gene: TRBJ1-1; CDR3 length: 14; V gene: TRBV6-1; clone size: few; D gene: -; CDR3 protein: CATQPGPLNTEAFF; CDR3 DNA: TGTGCCACGCAACCGGGACCGTTGAACACTGAAGCTTTCTTT
J gene: TRBJ1-5; CDR3 length: 15; V gene: TRBV2; clone size: few; D gene: -; CDR3 protein: CASSPVGQSNQPQHF; CDR3 DNA: TGTGCCAGCAGCCCCGTTGGACAGAGCAATCAGCCCCAGCATTTT